Listed below are T cell receptor beta chains from one sample, sequenced in a study of T cell repertoires in cytomegalovirus infection. Their specific antigens are unknown. MiXCR, run by TCRdb on the reads, gives a single entry per CDR3 protein. The table includes approximately 110,000 distinct CDR3 sequences, 42% detected once. The sequencing here drew on CD8+ T cells from cultured PBMCs, taken from culture after CMV antigen stimulation. The receptors derive from a human donor in good health (CMV status not recorded). Some clones in this sample may be carry-over from other donors' samples. CDR3s include the opening cysteine and the closing phenylalanine or tryptophan. Each record gives: CDR3 protein, clone size, V gene. Clone size is stated in some rows and not others, as once, few, many or a class when expanded.

CDR3aa: CASNTGTGTYEQYF
abundance: few
v_gene: TRBV6-5

CDR3aa: CASSLDLSGVYNEQFF
abundance: NA
v_gene: TRBV11-2

CDR3aa: CASRRRETNYGYTF
abundance: NA
v_gene: TRBV19

CDR3aa: CASSFEQGNQPQHF
abundance: few
v_gene: TRBV7-2

CDR3aa: CASSQEMQGVYEQYF
abundance: NA
v_gene: TRBV4-1

CDR3aa: CASSLVFLGGENTIYF
abundance: NA
v_gene: TRBV7-2

CDR3aa: CASSMDREDEQFF
abundance: NA
v_gene: TRBV19

CDR3aa: CASSLEGAGTGELFF
abundance: few
v_gene: TRBV7-8

CDR3aa: CASSLGSGSGGVRTQYF
abundance: few
v_gene: TRBV7-2

CDR3aa: CASSRSGTGVILDTQYF
abundance: once
v_gene: TRBV6-6

CDR3aa: CSARGEFFREGGTDTQYF
abundance: NA
v_gene: TRBV20-1

CDR3aa: CASSQVSGGYTEAFF
abundance: many
v_gene: TRBV7-9

CDR3aa: CASSLSGLAGAVVNIQYF
abundance: NA
v_gene: TRBV27

CDR3aa: CASSRELAGGQETQYF
abundance: many
v_gene: TRBV5-5

CDR3aa: CSALWGGAAEAFF
abundance: NA
v_gene: TRBV20-1

CDR3aa: CSAEDLAGYNEQFF
abundance: NA
v_gene: TRBV20-1

CDR3aa: CASSILGPGAYEQYF
abundance: few
v_gene: TRBV19

CDR3aa: CASSTDISYEQYF
abundance: many
v_gene: TRBV12-3/TRBV12-4

CDR3aa: CASSLSGGLYEQYF
abundance: few
v_gene: TRBV27

CDR3aa: CASSLTGDTQYF
abundance: NA
v_gene: TRBV27

CDR3aa: CSARDFEGTTDTQYF
abundance: many
v_gene: TRBV20-1

CDR3aa: CASSLTVVEYEQYF
abundance: NA
v_gene: TRBV5-6

CDR3aa: CASRPGGETQYF
abundance: NA
v_gene: TRBV7-4

CDR3aa: CASSAPSGNTEAFF
abundance: NA
v_gene: TRBV12-3/TRBV12-4

CDR3aa: CASSPTGRDGYTF
abundance: many
v_gene: TRBV7-3

CDR3aa: CSARTPGTSTDTQYF
abundance: NA
v_gene: TRBV20-1

CDR3aa: CASSPTGSGQPQHF
abundance: few
v_gene: TRBV27

CDR3aa: CAWSVGVNTEAFF
abundance: NA
v_gene: TRBV30

CDR3aa: CASSFRDNSGNTIYF
abundance: NA
v_gene: TRBV7-2

CDR3aa: CASSEPSSYNEQFF
abundance: NA
v_gene: TRBV28

CDR3aa: CSAKGGTSGGYIYEQYF
abundance: many
v_gene: TRBV20-1

CDR3aa: CSATRLAESTDTQYF
abundance: NA
v_gene: TRBV20-1

CDR3aa: CASSIILASPGNEQFF
abundance: few
v_gene: TRBV19

CDR3aa: CALMSSGDEQFF
abundance: NA
v_gene: TRBV10-3

CDR3aa: CASSELGDANEKLFF
abundance: NA
v_gene: TRBV2

CDR3aa: CASTFLNTGELFF
abundance: NA
v_gene: TRBV12-3/TRBV12-4

CDR3aa: CSAIREGGEQFF
abundance: NA
v_gene: TRBV29-1

CDR3aa: CASSLSGTIYEQYF
abundance: NA
v_gene: TRBV27

CDR3aa: CASSQVPRGQEPILAKNIQYF
abundance: NA
v_gene: TRBV4-1

CDR3aa: CASSPSGYQYNEQFF
abundance: few
v_gene: TRBV27

CDR3aa: CSASHRTTAGGELFF
abundance: few
v_gene: TRBV20-1

CDR3aa: CSVLGQMAEAFF
abundance: NA
v_gene: TRBV29-1

CDR3aa: CASSGNRKETQYF
abundance: NA
v_gene: TRBV19

CDR3aa: CASSPGVGGQGADTQYF
abundance: NA
v_gene: TRBV28

CDR3aa: CASSSDREGQTQYF
abundance: once
v_gene: TRBV5-6

CDR3aa: CASSLRLTTGTDTQYF
abundance: many
v_gene: TRBV7-2

CDR3aa: CASSWTGFEDEQYF
abundance: NA
v_gene: TRBV5-3

CDR3aa: CASSISRDYPAEQYF
abundance: NA
v_gene: TRBV7-2

CDR3aa: CASSWTSGTGYEQYF
abundance: NA
v_gene: TRBV7-2

CDR3aa: CASSPITGGFAYEQYF
abundance: NA
v_gene: TRBV6-2/TRBV6-3

CDR3aa: CASKALAFQETQYF
abundance: many
v_gene: TRBV7-2

CDR3aa: CSASGGGTGLTEAFF
abundance: many
v_gene: TRBV20-1

CDR3aa: CASSFASGGTQYF
abundance: few
v_gene: TRBV5-6

CDR3aa: CASKGMRGPTDTQYF
abundance: NA
v_gene: TRBV13